This record covers a single TCR beta chain. Its antigen is not known. The CDR3 is 17 amino acids. Germline V gene sequence: CDR1 SGHTA, CDR2 FQGTGA. With 2 bases clipped from V and 0 bases from J, the junction kept 2 bases outside the gene matches. This sample stems from a study of T cell repertoires in cytomegalovirus infection. In the study overall: CMV epitopes that were recently identified and HLA-C-restricted were used alongside well-studied HLA-B-restricted ones. General observations from the study: It was HLA-C-restricted CMV-specific TCR beta clonotypes that dominated the response ex vivo.

TCRdb re-called the reads with MiXCR, one entry per CDR3 protein. This table holds around 800,000 distinct CDR3 sequences, less than 35% found once. The clonotype comes from a human donor in good health (CMV status not recorded). Some clones in this sample may be carry-over from other donors' samples. The V gene is TRBV7-3, the J gene TRBJ1-6; the match to TRBD1 covers 9 bases. Material: cultured CD8+ T cells from PBMCs, obtained from culture after CMV antigen stimulation. CDR3: CASSLLGQGSYNSPLHF. The CDR3 DNA reads as TGTGCCAGCAGCTTATTGGGACAGGGCTCCTATAATTCACCCCTCCACTTT.